Shown below are 21 T cell receptor beta chains from a single sample sequenced in a study of regulatory T cells in long-lasting Graves disease. According to the study, TCR beta libraries were built with iRepertoire HTBI primers and CDR3-region Arm-PCR. TCRdb fed the multiplex PCR reads into MiXCR, producing one record per CDR3 protein. This table holds under 450,000 distinct CDR3 sequences, around 15% found once. The time point here: newly diagnosed GD, antithyroid drugs for less than 3 months. The TCR library was made from RNA that had been extracted from PBMCs in TRIzol. These data were also reused for a study on T cells in Graves' hyperthyroidism and ophthalmopathy.

The material was peripheral blood mononuclear cells (PBMCs), obtained at new diagnosis, from a patient treated with antithyroid drugs. These receptors originate from a woman aged 18-29 years with Graves disease.

In this sample, this clonotype turned up a few times. The J gene is TRBJ2-1, the V gene TRBV24-1; 8 nucleotides align to TRBD2. Germline V gene data show CDR1 as KGHDR and CDR2 as SFDVKD. Losses at the gene ends were 0 bases for V and 7 bases for J; bases not matched to a gene: 4. The CDR3 is 15 residues long. The CDR3: CATSDLEVAGNEQFF. The CDR3 DNA sequence: TGTGCCACCAGTGATTTGGAGGTAGCGGGGAATGAGCAGTTCTTC.

This clonotype appeared many times. The J gene is TRBJ2-7, the V gene TRBV20-1; D possibly corresponds to TRBD2 (6 bases). V was pared by 3 bases and J by 0 bases, with 12 bases between. The germline gives CDR1 DFQATT, CDR2 SNEGSKA (reference sequence). This CDR3 is built from 14 residues. This chain's CDR3 is CSASVAGNSYEQYF. CDR3 in DNA: TGCAGTGCTAGTGTTGCGGGAAACTCCTACGAGCAGTACTTC.

This clonotype was seen ten or more times. The chain has TRBV6-1 and TRBJ2-5, with D perhaps being TRBD1 or TRBD2 (6 bases each). CDR3 length equals 13 residues. Between the trimmed V and J ends, which lost 4 bases and 6 bases, there was a span of 12 bases. Germline V gene data show CDR1 as MNHNS and CDR2 as SASEGT. CDR3 loop: CASSVGGAKTQYF. The DNA for the CDR3 is TGTGCCAGCAGTGTGGGGGGCGCGAAGACCCAGTACTTC.

This clonotype was observed a handful of times. The chain joins TRBV7-9 to TRBJ2-7; D gene unclear. V was pared by 4 bases and J by 2 bases, with 12 bases between. The germline gives CDR1 SEHNR, CDR2 FQNEAQ (reference sequence). CDR3 length equals 14 residues. DNA for the CDR3: TGTGCCAGCAGCTCCCCCACCCTACCCTACGAGCAGTACTTC. Amino acid sequence: CASSSPTLPYEQYF.

This clonotype was seen only a few times. This rearrangement joins TRBV19 to TRBJ2-7, with 8 positions matching TRBD2. The CDR3 loop spans 13 amino acids. The junction had 0 bases not matched to a gene; V was cut back by 2 bases and J by 3 bases. The germline V gene has CDR1 LNHDA and CDR2 SQIVND (reference sequence). Written as DNA, the CDR3 is TGTGCCAGTAGTATAACTAGCGGCTACGAGCAGTACTTC. Its translation: CASSITSGYEQYF.

CDR3 protein: CSARVLGRTSYEQYF. The DNA of the CDR3 is TGCAGTGCTAGAGTCTTAGGACGGACCTCCTACGAGCAGTACTTC. The chain employs TRBV20-1 and TRBJ2-7, with D hard to call. CDR1 is DFQATT and CDR2 is SNEGSKA in the germline V gene (reference sequence). Trimming pared 1 base from V and 0 bases from J, leaving 13 bases between. This CDR3 has 15 amino acids.

Ten or more counts support this clonotype. The CDR3 region has the DNA TGTGCCATCAGTACAGGGGCCGGCTACAATGAGCAGTTCTTC. It is translated as CAISTGAGYNEQFF. This sequence joins TRBV10-3 and TRBJ2-1, with 7 bases identical to TRBD1. After removal of 5 bases from V and 3 bases from J, the junction contained 4 bases not matched to a gene. The CDR3 loop spans 14 amino acids. The germline CDR1 and CDR2 sequences are ENHRY and SYGVKD.

To note about this clonotype: A single base separates this from a much larger clone, so it may be a read error. This rearrangement joins TRBV11-2 to TRBJ1-1; D unresolved. The germline V gene has CDR1 SGHAT and CDR2 FQNNGV. V was trimmed by 0 bases and J by 4 bases, leaving 6 bases between them. The CDR3 has 13 amino acids. The CDR3 DNA sequence: TGTGCCAGCAGCTTAGATGGAACCACTGAAGCTTTCTTT. Amino acid sequence: CASSLDGTTEAFF.

This clonotype was recorded at least ten times. The V call is TRBV28, the J call TRBJ2-7, with 14 positions matching TRBD2. The CDR3 runs 15 residues. J was trimmed by 4 bases and V by 8 bases; bases with no gene match: 7. CDR1 is MDHEN, CDR2 SYDVKM, per germline. DNA for the CDR3: TGTGCCAGCGTATCCGGACTAGCGGGAGGTTACGAGCAGTACTTC. This codes for CASVSGLAGGYEQYF.

The table lists this clonotype with many counts. The J gene is TRBJ1-4, the V gene TRBV5-1; no definite D call. CDR1 and CDR2 (germline): SGHRS, YFSETQ. The CDR3 has 13 amino acids. The V gene lost 4 bases and the J gene lost 4 bases, with 8 bases spanning the gap. This chain's CDR3 is CASSEWDNEKLFF. The CDR3 DNA is TGCGCCAGCAGCGAGTGGGATAATGAAAAACTGTTTTTT.

This clonotype was found many times. CDR3 bases: TGTGCCAGCAGTTACTCGTCGCCTCAGACCCAAGAGACCCAGTACTTC. The encoded protein is CASSYSSPQTQETQYF. J is TRBJ2-5 and V is TRBV6-2 or TRBV6-3; no definite D call. The CDR3 extends over 16 amino acids. Trimming removed 0 bases at V and 1 base at J, with 12 bases between. Germline V gives CDR1 MNHEY, CDR2 SVGEGT.

The rearrangement joins TRBV5-4 to TRBJ2-3; 7 bases agree with TRBD2. V trimming: 5 bases; J trimming: 2 bases; junction bases outside the gene matches: 8. CDR1 and CDR2 (germline): SGHNT, YYREEE (reference sequence). The CDR3 is made up of 15 amino acids. The CDR3 DNA follows: TGTGCCAGCAGTTCGGGGGGACTCTACACAGATACGCAGTATTTT. Its translation: CASSSGGLYTDTQYF.

The chain couples TRBV10-2 to TRBJ1-2; D is possibly TRBD1 (5 bases). Germline V gene sequence: CDR1 WSHSY, CDR2 SAAADI. V was clipped by 2 bases and J by 5 bases, with 18 bases between them. This CDR3 has 16 amino acids. For the CDR3, the DNA is TGCGCCAGCAGTGAGCGCGGCGGGGGAGGATCGTATGGCTACACCTTC. Translating gives CASSERGGGGSYGYTF.

This chain uses TRBV25-1 with TRBJ2-7, with D perhaps TRBD2 (6 bases). CDR3 length: 15 residues. Germline V lookup: CDR1 MGHDK, CDR2 SYGVNS. Trimming stripped 4 bases from V and 3 bases from J, with 16 bases between. The DNA for the CDR3 is TGTGCCAGCAGTGCCTCTAGCGTACCTTTCTACGAGCAGTACTTC. It is translated as CASSASSVPFYEQYF.

V and J are TRBV5-1 and TRBJ1-1; 7 bases agree with TRBD1. CDR1 is SGHRS, CDR2 YFSETQ, per germline. This CDR3 is built from 14 residues. After removal of 5 bases from V and 1 base from J, the junction contained 5 bases not matched to a gene. The CDR3 region has the DNA TGCGCCAGCAGGACCGGGACAGCGAACACTGAAGCTTTCTTT. Protein sequence: CASRTGTANTEAFF.

This clonotype was seen ten or more times. CDR3 amino acids: CASSPDRAGYGYTF. The CDR3 bases are TGTGCCAGCAGTCCGGACAGGGCAGGCTATGGCTACACCTTC. The chain combines TRBV27 with TRBJ1-2, with TRBD1 matching over 8 bases. V shed 5 bases, J shed 4 bases, and the junction held 6 bases outside the gene matches. The germline CDR1 and CDR2 sequences are MNHEY and SMNVEV (reference sequence). The CDR3 is 14 amino acids.

J is TRBJ2-7 and V is TRBV7-9; D is uncertain. Trimming pared 2 bases from V and 0 bases from J, leaving 14 bases between. The CDR3 extends over 16 amino acids. Germline loops: CDR1 SEHNR, CDR2 FQNEAQ (reference sequence). CDR3 nucleotide sequence: TGTGCCAGCAGCTTATTAGACGGTGATAGCTCCTACGAGCAGTACTTC. As protein: CASSLLDGDSSYEQYF.

This rearrangement joins TRBV20-1 to TRBJ2-3, with unresolved D. The CDR3 length is 15 residues. Trimming took 6 bases from V and 1 from J, leaving 17 bases between them. Germline V gene lookup returns CDR1 DFQATT and CDR2 SNEGSKA (reference sequence). The CDR3 reads CSALLGPSGTDTQYF. In nucleotides, the CDR3 is TGCAGTGCCCTGTTGGGTCCGAGTGGCACAGATACGCAGTATTTT.

The chain is built from TRBV24-1 and TRBJ2-1, with 9 bases that match TRBD2. Germline CDR1 is KGHDR and CDR2 is SFDVKD. J lost 5 bases, V lost 0 bases, and 4 bases had no gene match. CDR3 length equals 16 residues. The CDR3 protein is CATSDLRLAGNNEQFF. CDR3 in DNA: TGTGCCACCAGTGATTTGCGGCTAGCGGGGAACAATGAGCAGTTCTTC.

At least ten counts were recorded for this clonotype. CDR3 coding DNA: TGTGCCAGCAGCTTAGCGGGGGCGGCCCAAGAGACCCAGTACTTC. This encodes CASSLAGAAQETQYF. The rearrangement links TRBV7-9 to TRBJ2-5, with a possible D match to TRBD1 (6 bases). V was trimmed by 0 bases and J by 1 base, leaving 9 bases between them. The length of the CDR3 is 15 residues. Looked up from germline, CDR1 is SEHNR and CDR2 is FQNEAQ (reference sequence).

Many counts were recorded for this clonotype. The genes are TRBV28 and TRBJ2-5, with 11 bases aligning to TRBD1. This CDR3 comprises 14 residues. J was trimmed by 4 bases and V by 4 bases; bases with no gene match: 2. From germline, CDR1 is MDHEN and CDR2 SYDVKM. CDR3 sequence: CASSWDRGGETQYF. The DNA of the CDR3 is TGTGCCAGCAGTTGGGACAGGGGGGGAGAGACCCAGTACTTC.